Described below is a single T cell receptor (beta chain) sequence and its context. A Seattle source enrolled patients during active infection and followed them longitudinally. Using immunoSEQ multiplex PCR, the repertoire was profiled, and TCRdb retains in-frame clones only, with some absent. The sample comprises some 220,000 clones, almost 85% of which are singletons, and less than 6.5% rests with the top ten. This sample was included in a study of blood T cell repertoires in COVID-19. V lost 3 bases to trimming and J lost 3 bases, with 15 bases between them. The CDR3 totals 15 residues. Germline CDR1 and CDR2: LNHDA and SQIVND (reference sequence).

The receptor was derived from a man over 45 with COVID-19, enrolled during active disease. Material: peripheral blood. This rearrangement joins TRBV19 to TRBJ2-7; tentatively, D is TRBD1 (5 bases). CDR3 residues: CASSMGPDEFYEQYF. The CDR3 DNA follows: TGTGCCAGTAGTATGGGGCCCGACGAGTTCTACGAGCAGTACTTC.